This TCR beta chain is from a study of blood T cells in healthy people across ages. The CDR3 has 13 amino acids. V was clipped by 8 bases and J by 6 bases, with 14 bases between them. CDR1 LNHDA and CDR2 SQIVND come from the germline V gene (reference sequence). Through a sample-barcoded 5' primer and a J-beta primer mix, a second PCR was run for roughly 7 to 11 cycles. Each CDR3 protein is one row after TCRdb ran MiXCR on the 5' RACE reads. The table includes 1.5 million or so distinct CDR3 sequences, 40% to 45% detected once. Regarding the study as a whole: As age increased, TCR beta diversity per million T cells fell in a roughly linear fashion. Estimates of diversity drawn from one million T cells were considered underestimates.

Concerning this clonotype itself: The antigen remains undetermined.

Total RNA extraction produced at least 5.5 micrograms (per sample) for the study. The chain links TRBV19 to TRBJ2-1; tentative D call: TRBD1 (6 bases). Sequencing used blood. The receptor's source is a woman between 18 and 29 years old in good health. The chain's CDR3 is CASSSQGCNEQFF. Written as DNA, the CDR3 is TGTGCCAGTTCCTCTCAGGGGTGCAATGAGCAGTTCTTC.